The subject of this entry is one T cell receptor (beta chain). Its antigen is unknown. There are no base qualities to consult, and no much larger clone falls within one base. The sample originates from a study of high-grade serous ovarian cancer treatment subgroups (dated by TCRdb to the early 2020s). Looking at the study overall: On average, each sample produced more than 13,000 sequencing reads and roughly 7,000 unique TCR beta rearrangements. The study profiled TCR beta repertoires in high-grade serous ovarian cancer patients grouped by complete gross resection or neoadjuvant chemotherapy response under a laparoscopic triage algorithm. A cohort of 30 patients was included: approximately ten with no residual disease after primary surgery (R0), approximately ten who were excellent NACT responders, and approximately ten who were poor NACT responders. Each patient contributed one primary tumor and two metastatic tumor samples, giving about a hundred samples in total. Summary of the overall study and its limitations: Because bulk tumor TCR sequencing provided no spatial information, insight into HGSC tumor complexity and diversity was limited. Repertoire similarity between tumors of the same patient ranged about 0.11 to 0.8, whereas almost no similarity was seen between different patients. TCR clonal relatedness correlated positively with neoantigen level and, by trend, with copy number variation and mutation load from whole-genome sequencing. The TCR repertoire analyses centered on CDR3, leaving CDR1 and CDR2 unanalyzed.

The junction shows trimming of 0 bases on V and 2 bases on J, plus 15 bases between the germline ends. The CDR3 runs 16 residues from the cysteine to the phenylalanine. Left in the record is the CDR3 DNA by itself, 48 bases read in frame from the first base. CDR1 SGHKS and CDR2 YYEKEE are derived from the germline V gene (reference sequence). The 70 to 90 tumor samples underwent high-throughput TCR profiling with ImmunoSEQ. The source study handled its data this way. The repertoire diversity metrics included richness (unique productive sequences), clonality, evenness and relatedness, and the Bhattacharyya coefficient was used to measure similarity between samples. Conclusions stayed consistent in a sensitivity analysis that left out TCRs with fewer than two reads. Here the immuneACCESS table is served through TCRdb, limited to in-frame sequences with V and J called. Missing clones are a known gap in these copies; in checked studies unresolved V genes cover under half, and the rest lacks a known reason. V and J calls plus clone size are reproduced from that table; the DNA served to infer D and trimming. For this sample the table gives several thousand clones, of which over 60% were detected only once. The ten top clones hold roughly 8.8% of the sample.

Tumor samples were obtained before definitive surgery or chemotherapy. Genomic DNA extraction was performed by the MD Anderson Biospecimen Extraction Resource, and TCR sequencing was carried out by the MD Anderson Cancer Genomics Laboratory. The chain uses TRBV5-5 and TRBJ2-7; tentative D gene TRBD2, with 5 bases matching. This TCR derives from a human donor with high-grade serous ovarian cancer. Sequenced material: tumor tissue. Here is the DNA: TGTGCCAGCAGCTTGGCCCCGGGCCGAGGGACCTACGAGCAGTACTTC. Translation gives CASSLAPGRGTYEQYF.